This TCR beta chain was identified in a study of shared clonotypes between healthy human individuals. General observations from the study: Clonotype sharing across a few donors was observed for around 5% of naive CD4 clonotypes.

The sorted-subset replicate PCRs were given about 210 ng DNA, which is 27,000 or so T cell genomes. Original analysis: ImmunoSEQ output lacked quality scores and full-length reads, limiting matched filtering. This table comes from immunoSEQ multiplex PCR, and its TCRdb copy is limited to in-frame clones, with some not included. V and J calls plus clone size are reproduced from that table; the DNA served to infer D and trimming. This sample yields over 850,000 clones, of which roughly 74% are seen a single time; more than 0.55% belongs to the top ten. The study separated CD4+ cells into CD45RA+ naive and CD45RA-negative memory subsets. A word on this clone: Antigen: not known.

Trimming shortened V by 5 bases and J by 4 bases, and 11 bases separated the two germline ends. Germline CDR1 SGHAT, CDR2 FQNNGV. The CDR3 covers 13 residues. Sequenced material: memory CD4+ T cells from PBMCs. Documented subset: CD45RA-negative fraction. This clonotype originated in a young man in good health. Some clones in this sample may be carry-over from other donors' samples. This sequence joins TRBV11-2 and TRBJ1-2; D unresolved. The CDR3 DNA follows: TGTGCCAGCAGCCGAGGCGGCAGCTATGGCTACACCTTC. This sequence encodes CASSRGGSYGYTF. Full variable domain (missing parts from reference TRBV11-2 and TRBJ1-2): EAGVAQSPRYKIIEKRQSVAFWCNPISGHATLYWYQQILGQGPKLLIQFQNNGVVDDSQLPKDRFSAERLKGVDSTLKIQPAKLEDSAVYLCASSRGGSYGYTFGSGTRLTVV.